This TCR beta chain is drawn from a study of cytotoxic CD8 clonotypes in ibrutinib-treated CLL. The sequencing depth, 1 in 200,000 to 1 in 1 million T cells, was the target. Here immunoSEQ multiplex PCR was the method, and the copy in TCRdb shows in-frame clones only, minus some. Of 140,000 or so clones listed, about 79% are singletons. General observations from the study: Few clonotypes were public, and these shrank or held steady under treatment. Baseline clonality exceeded age-matched healthy donors and tracked circulating CD8+ T-cell counts.

As for this clone: As yet, its antigen is unknown.

Losses at the gene ends were 1 base for V and 10 bases for J; bases not matched to a gene: 5. Germline CDR1 is MNHNS and CDR2 is SASEGT. This CDR3 contains 14 residues. The rearrangement joins TRBV6-1 to TRBJ1-1; TRBD1 agrees at 11 bases. The starting material was PBMCs, obtained after 12 months of ibrutinib treatment. The receptor comes from a human donor with chronic lymphocytic leukemia. In DNA form, the CDR3 reads TGTGCCAGCAGTGAAGGGACAGGGGGCTTAACAGCTTTCTTT. Translated, it gives CASSEGTGGLTAFF.